These T cell receptor beta chains were read from a single sample in a study of cytomegalovirus exposure and HLA in healthy donors. Method: immunoSEQ multiplex PCR; TCRdb's copy keeps in-frame clones and lacks some. The sample lists 150,000 to 200,000 clones, approximately 78% occurring once. What was sequenced was PBMCs. All receptors come from a girl aged 2 to 9 in good health and CMV-seropositive. The CDR3 runs from the conserved cysteine through the conserved F or W. Each record gives: V gene, CDR3 protein.

v_call: TRBV11-2; cdr3_aa: CASSPLAQTSTDTQYF
v_call: TRBV30; cdr3_aa: CAWSSAESPYEQYF
v_call: TRBV5-6; cdr3_aa: CASSFIGTGGPEQYF
v_call: TRBV5-4; cdr3_aa: CASSGRYRGNYGYTF
v_call: TRBV4-1; cdr3_aa: CASSRKSAEGYGYTF
v_call: TRBV11-2; cdr3_aa: CASSPKSRQDYGYTF
v_call: TRBV7-3; cdr3_aa: CASSLTAGVPAIEQFF
v_call: TRBV19; cdr3_aa: CASLTGGTEAFF
v_call: TRBV6-5; cdr3_aa: CASSWTGYTDTQYF
v_call: TRBV15; cdr3_aa: CATSRGSGGATEAFF
v_call: TRBV4-1; cdr3_aa: CASSPFRTGGRSNQPQHF
v_call: TRBV29-1; cdr3_aa: CSVEGLAGADTQYF
v_call: TRBV5-4; cdr3_aa: CASSLGNSGRIGETQYF
v_call: TRBV14; cdr3_aa: CASSQDLWTPRERLTDTQYF
v_call: TRBV27; cdr3_aa: CASSLILAGASYNEQFF
v_call: TRBV28; cdr3_aa: CASRQLAGKVAQETQYF
v_call: TRBV19; cdr3_aa: CASSNGFRGRGATEAFF
v_call: TRBV6-5; cdr3_aa: CASSSTSESKETQYF
v_call: TRBV5-8; cdr3_aa: CASSVWTSGIYNEQFF
v_call: TRBV30; cdr3_aa: CAWNQFDSNQPQHF
v_call: TRBV5-4; cdr3_aa: CATEMGGNEQFF
v_call: TRBV4-1; cdr3_aa: CASSQDQLDQPQHF
v_call: TRBV5-6; cdr3_aa: CASSFSGRNNEQYF
v_call: TRBV19; cdr3_aa: CATLQPGHPNTEAFF
v_call: TRBV7-9; cdr3_aa: CASSLVDGRVAKLFF
v_call: TRBV4-1; cdr3_aa: CASSQERNAGEEEQYF
v_call: TRBV7-8; cdr3_aa: CASSLDPQGTNQPQHF
v_call: TRBV19; cdr3_aa: CATHSPEGSTYGYTF
v_call: TRBV27; cdr3_aa: CASRSGIKGSQPQHF
v_call: TRBV7-9; cdr3_aa: CASSPREGERGYTF
v_call: TRBV11-3; cdr3_aa: CASSRGGEETQYF
v_call: TRBV30; cdr3_aa: CAWDRASPYGYTF
v_call: TRBV11-3; cdr3_aa: CASSLGGGMTEAFF
v_call: TRBV11-2; cdr3_aa: CASSSIRDSSYEQYF
v_call: TRBV25-1; cdr3_aa: CASRPRLEETQYF
v_call: TRBV10-3; cdr3_aa: CAISGLAGVGETQYF
v_call: TRBV5-4; cdr3_aa: CASSSIAEQETQYF
v_call: TRBV2; cdr3_aa: CASSASRGGEKLFF
v_call: TRBV30; cdr3_aa: CAWSRELNTDTQYF
v_call: TRBV28; cdr3_aa: CASSLRWSFRDRVYNEQFF
v_call: TRBV5-1; cdr3_aa: CASSLGEGTDTQYF
v_call: TRBV29-1; cdr3_aa: CSVEWGPNQPQHF
v_call: TRBV5-4; cdr3_aa: CASSLDRGFFRYGYTF
v_call: TRBV5-1; cdr3_aa: CASKLRPSSNTGELFF
v_call: TRBV6-1; cdr3_aa: CASSGDSYGYTF